This TCR beta chain was captured in a study of T cell changes during pregnancy in multiple sclerosis (dated by TCRdb to the late 2010s). In terms of the full investigation: In women with multiple sclerosis, the researchers looked at how the T cell repertoire shifted as pregnancy progressed.

In regard to this clone: The antigen it recognizes is unknown. Base qualities are missing; no much larger clone stands one base away.

Receptors were amplified or captured by the immunoSEQ multiplex PCR assay. The clones in this table, taken by TCRdb from immuneACCESS, are in-frame only. Not every clone is retained; where verified, under half of the shortfall comes from an unresolved V gene, and the cause of the rest is unknown. The sample table shows 55,000 to 80,000 clones, and approximately 93% are seen once. The top ten clonotypes cover more than 3% of the sample. V loses 0 bases of germline sequence and J loses 5 bases, and the interval between the two ends is 13 bases. Including cysteine and phenylalanine, the CDR3 has 15 amino acids. Of all the DNA, just the CDR3 is kept, 45 bases in frame from base 1. The CDR1 and CDR2 encoded by the germline V gene are SGHAT and FQNNGV.

The V gene is TRBV11-2 and the J gene is TRBJ1-1, with TRBD1 as a weak D call on 5 bases. Sequences were derived from CD8+ T cells from peripheral blood mononuclear cells, sampled in the second trimester of pregnancy. The TCR sequence derives from a female donor with multiple sclerosis, enrolled in a pregnancy study. CDR3 loop: CASSLDRVGWTEAFF. The DNA sequence follows: TGTGCCAGCAGCTTAGACAGGGTCGGGTGGACTGAAGCTTTCTTT.